Listed here are 30 T cell receptor beta chains from one sample, sequenced in a study of blood T cells in healthy people across ages. Next came a second PCR, run for about 7 to 12 cycles, which used a sample-barcoded 5' primer along with a J-beta primer mix. TCRdb called the 5' RACE reads again in MiXCR, with one record for every CDR3 protein. Found here are approximately 850,000 distinct CDR3 sequences, roughly 60% of them singletons; the top ten hold roughly 22%. The sequenced sample consisted of blood. The source is a man aged 25 to 40 in good health.

This clonotype was seen repeatedly, ten times or more. The chain links TRBV28 to TRBJ2-7; no clear D gene. Deletions cut 5 bases from V and 4 bases from J, with 15 bases between. The CDR3 is 14 residues long. Germline CDR1 is MDHEN and CDR2 is SYDVKM. The CDR3 DNA reads as TGTGCCAGCAGTCCTCCGTGGCGCAGGTACGAGCAGTACTTC. It yields the protein CASSPPWRRYEQYF.

The CDR3 protein is CATSLMGGTSSYEQYF. CDR3 DNA sequence: TGTGCCACCAGCCTAATGGGGGGGACAAGCTCCTACGAGCAGTACTTC. The rearrangement links TRBV15 to TRBJ2-7, with a weak D call TRBD2 (7 bases). There are 16 residues in the CDR3. Trimming left V 5 bases short and J 0 bases short, with 17 bases between. Germline-derived CDR1 and CDR2 are LNHNV and YYDKDF (reference sequence). Based on the CDR3 plus reference TRBV15 and TRBJ2-7, the full variable domain is DAMVIQNPRYQVTQFGKPVTLSCSQTLNHNVMYWYQQKSSQAPKLLFHYYDKDFNNEADTPDNFQSRRPNTSFCFLDIRSPGLGDTAMYLCATSLMGGTSSYEQYFGPGTRLTVT.

This clonotype was counted between two and nine times. This chain connects TRBV28 to TRBJ1-2; 7 positions match TRBD1. The germline CDR1 and CDR2 sequences are MDHEN and SYDVKM. The CDR3 has 13 amino acids. The V gene end was trimmed by 9 bases and the J gene end by 7 bases; junction bases not matched to a gene: 11. In DNA, the CDR3 is TGTGCCAGTTGGGACAGAGAAATCCCTGGCTACACCTTC. Encoded protein: CASWDREIPGYTF.

The CDR3 loop is CSASEQGRELFF. In nucleotides, the CDR3 is TGCAGTGCTAGCGAACAGGGCAGGGAGCTGTTTTTT. V usage is TRBV20-1 and J usage is TRBJ2-2; D possibly corresponds to TRBD1 (6 bases). The CDR3 contains 12 residues. The V gene lost 3 bases and the J gene lost 9 bases, with 11 bases spanning the gap. Germline CDR1 is DFQATT and CDR2 is SNEGSKA (reference sequence).

This clonotype was seen at least ten times. The chain combines TRBV20-1 with TRBJ2-1; D gene unclear. This CDR3 is built from 12 residues. V was trimmed by 1 base and J by 10 bases, leaving 11 bases between them. Germline CDR1 is DFQATT and CDR2 is SNEGSKA (reference sequence). DNA for the CDR3: TGCAGTGCTAGAGTTGATAAGTTGGAGCAGTTCTTC. Translation: CSARVDKLEQFF.

This chain joins TRBV20-1 and TRBJ2-1; possibly TRBD2 for D (6 bases). CDR1 is DFQATT, CDR2 SNEGSKA, per germline (reference sequence). The V end lost 2 bases, the J end lost 15 bases, and 14 bases lay between the germline ends. This CDR3 is 11 amino acids long. CDR3: CSARLGGRPFF. CDR3 nucleotide sequence: TGCAGTGCTAGACTTGGAGGGCGGCCGTTCTTC.

The rearrangement joins TRBV25-1 to TRBJ1-2; D ambiguous. The CDR3 extends over 18 amino acids. Trimming cost V 4 bases and J 0 bases, with 21 bases left between them. CDR1 MGHDK and CDR2 SYGVNS come from the germline V gene. The CDR3, as DNA: TGTGCCAGCAGTGGGGTCGAGTTTTCCGGGTCTCCTAACTATGGCTACACCTTC. Protein: CASSGVEFSGSPNYGYTF.

This chain links TRBV10-3 with TRBJ2-1; TRBD2 agrees at 13 bases. From germline, CDR1 is ENHRY and CDR2 SYGVKD. The CDR3 spans 19 residues. The ends lost 7 bases at V and 5 bases at J; junction bases unmatched: 17. This chain's CDR3 is CAITPSTSGGRTNNNEQFF. Written as DNA, the CDR3 is TGTGCCATCACTCCCTCGACTAGCGGGGGGCGAACGAACAACAATGAGCAGTTCTTC.

The chain combines TRBV7-9 with TRBJ2-5, with D possibly matching TRBD2 (5 bases). This CDR3 has 13 amino acids. The V end was cut by 5 bases, the J end by 7 bases, with 14 bases between. Per the germline V gene, CDR1 is SEHNR and CDR2 is FQNEAQ (reference sequence). CDR3 nucleotide sequence: TGTGCCAGCAGCCAAAACACTGGAGGGACCCAGTACTTC. Its protein product is CASSQNTGGTQYF. Filled out from reference TRBV7-9 and TRBJ2-5, the complete variable domain reads DTGVSQNPRHKITKRGQNVTFRCDPISEHNRLYWYRQTLGQGPEFLTYFQNEAQLEKSRLLSDRFSAERPKGSFSTLEIQRTEQGDSAMYLCASSQNTGGTQYFGPGTRLLVL.

Worth noting for this clonotype: One junction end disagrees with the germline gene, perhaps due to a read error. The CDR3 DNA reads as TGTGCCAGCTCACCACAGGGGCAGAAGCATGGCTACACCTTT. This encodes CASSPQGQKHGYTF. The chain recombines TRBV18 with TRBJ1-2; TRBD1 might be the D (5 bases). This CDR3 region has 14 residues. The germline gives CDR1 KGHSH, CDR2 LQKENI.

The chain has TRBV20-1 and TRBJ2-7, with TRBD2 matching 8 bases. Unmatched junction bases numbered 7, after V lost 0 bases and J lost 3 bases. This CDR3 has 15 residues. CDR1 and CDR2 (germline): DFQATT, SNEGSKA (reference sequence). The CDR3 coding sequence is TGCAGTGCTAGAGACCCCGGGACTAGTCTCTACGAGCAGTACTTC. This sequence encodes CSARDPGTSLYEQYF.

CDR3 protein: CSAISGLADETQYF. CDR3 nucleotide sequence: TGCAGTGCCATCTCCGGGCTAGCGGATGAGACCCAGTACTTC. This chain connects TRBV20-1 to TRBJ2-5, with 7 bases fitting TRBD2. The CDR3 has 14 amino acids. Germline trimming cut 6 bases from V and 5 bases from J; bases unmatched to any gene: 12. Germline V gene data show CDR1 as DFQATT and CDR2 as SNEGSKA (reference sequence).

The chain joins TRBV6-5 to TRBJ2-5; tentatively, D is TRBD1 or TRBD2 (5 bases each). With the DNA end fitting TRBJ2-7 better, the J assignment may be wrong. Germline V gene lookup returns CDR1 MNHEY and CDR2 SVGAGI. The CDR3 spans 15 residues. The CDR3: CASRRKTAQRVEQYF. CDR3 nucleotides: TGTGCCAGCAGGCGCAAGACAGCCCAGAGGGTCGAGCAGTACTTC.

The genes are TRBV20-1 and TRBJ2-7; 16 nucleotides agree with TRBD2. Germline CDR1 is DFQATT and CDR2 is SNEGSKA (reference sequence). The trim removed 3 bases at V and 7 bases at J, leaving 9 bases unmatched. The CDR3 is 16 residues long. CDR3 loop: CSARAPGLAGGREQYF. The CDR3, as DNA: TGCAGTGCTAGGGCCCCGGGACTAGCGGGAGGGCGGGAGCAGTACTTC.

The V and J genes are TRBV6-5 and TRBJ1-6; D gene ambiguous. V lost 6 bases and J 7 bases, leaving 19 bases between the germline ends. The V gene's germline CDR1 is MNHEY and CDR2 SVGAGI. The CDR3 covers 16 residues. The CDR3 DNA is TGTGCCAGCAGCCCTGAACCCATCGCGGGGAATTCACCCCTCCACTTT. The encoded protein is CASSPEPIAGNSPLHF.

As regards this clonotype: The junction does not match germline at one end; this may be a read error. The chain carries TRBV27 and TRBJ2-1; 7 bases are a match to TRBD2. The CDR3 runs 15 residues. Germline V lookup: CDR1 MNHEY, CDR2 SMNVEV (reference sequence). CDR3 sequence reads: CASSTGTTSYNELFF. CDR3 nucleotides: TGTGCCAGCAGTACCGGGACTACTTCCTACAATGAGCTGTTCTTC.

The gene calls are TRBV2 and TRBJ2-7; weak D call: TRBD1 (6 bases). Germline V gene sequence: CDR1 SNHLY, CDR2 FYNNEI. The CDR3 contains 11 residues. The V and J ends lost 8 bases and 2 bases respectively, with 7 bases between them. CDR3 amino acids: CASGTTYEQYF. The CDR3 nucleotides are TGTGCCAGCGGGACAACCTACGAGCAGTACTTC.

This chain joins TRBV20-1 and TRBJ2-1; no clear D. CDR1 is DFQATT, CDR2 SNEGSKA, per germline (reference sequence). The CDR3 has 15 residues. The germline V and J ends were trimmed by 0 bases and 10 bases, with 19 bases remaining between them. The CDR3 protein is CSARDVRRDDGEQFF. In nucleotides, the CDR3 is TGCAGTGCTAGAGACGTCCGACGAGACGATGGGGAGCAGTTCTTC.

Points on this clonotype: One end of the junction fails to match germline, which may point to a read error. The J gene is TRBJ2-7, the V gene TRBV20-1, with D perhaps TRBD1 (5 bases). This CDR3 region has 18 residues. Germline CDR1 and CDR2: DFQATT and SNEGSKA (reference sequence). The CDR3 loop reads CSAGDHRSYDGLSYEQYF. CDR3 nucleotides: TGCAGTGCTGGAGACCACAGGTCCTACGATGGTTTGTCCTACGAGCAGTACTTC.

The rearrangement joins TRBV11-1 to TRBJ2-1, with D possibly being TRBD2 (5 bases). From germline, CDR1 is SGHAT and CDR2 FQDESV (reference sequence). The CDR3 length is 17 residues. V was shortened by 5 bases and J by 1 base, with 18 bases between the two germline ends. CDR3 sequence: CASSDYPRERSYNEQFF. In nucleotides, the CDR3 is TGTGCCAGCAGCGATTACCCGAGGGAGAGATCCTACAATGAGCAGTTCTTC. Together with reference TRBV11-1 and TRBJ2-1, the CDR3 gives the full variable domain: EAEVAQSPRYKITEKSQAVAFWCDPISGHATLYWYRQILGQGPELLVQFQDESVVDDSQLPKDRFSAERLKGVDSTLKIQPAELGDSAMYLCASSDYPRERSYNEQFFGPGTRLTVL.

A note on this clonotype: Germline and junction disagree at one end, which may indicate a read error. The chain couples TRBV29-1 to TRBJ1-2; D not certain. The CDR3 runs to 11 residues. Germline CDR1 SQVTM, CDR2 ANQGSEA. The CDR3 DNA reads TGCGGGGATTGGGGTAACGATGGCTACACCTTC. Translating gives CGDWGNDGYTF.

This clonotype was seen only a few times. The chain uses TRBV7-9 and TRBJ2-7, with unresolved D. From germline, CDR1 is SEHNR and CDR2 FQNEAQ (reference sequence). V lost 2 bases and J 9 bases, leaving 11 bases between the germline ends. This CDR3 contains 12 residues. In DNA form, the CDR3 reads TGTGCCAGCAGCTTAATTGTTCCCACGCAGTACTTC. Protein product: CASSLIVPTQYF.

This clonotype was counted between two and nine times. This chain joins TRBV4-3 and TRBJ2-4; D is ambiguous. The end of the DNA fits TRBJ2-7 better, so the J call may be wrong. This CDR3 region has 13 residues. From germline, CDR1 is LGHNA and CDR2 YSLEER. The CDR3 reads CASSQETYLEQYF. For the CDR3, the DNA is TGCGCCAGCAGCCAAGAAACTTATCTCGAGCAGTACTTC.

This clonotype was counted only a few times. The CDR3 DNA follows: TGTGCCAGTAGACCGCCCCGGGACACTGAAGCTTTCTTT. Translating gives CASRPPRDTEAFF. The chain has TRBV19 and TRBJ1-1; D is unclear. The V gene's germline CDR1 is LNHDA and CDR2 SQIVND (reference sequence). CDR3 length: 13 residues. Trimming took off 6 bases at V and 3 bases at J, with 11 bases between the two ends.

There are a few counts of this clonotype. The gene calls are TRBV19 and TRBJ2-5; no clear D gene. The germline V gene has CDR1 LNHDA and CDR2 SQIVND (reference sequence). The V end lost 3 bases, the J end lost 5 bases, and 10 bases lay between the germline ends. This CDR3 is 13 amino acids long. The CDR3 reads CASSINLGETQYF. CDR3 coding DNA: TGTGCCAGTAGTATTAATCTGGGTGAGACCCAGTACTTC. The complete variable domain, with remaining parts taken from reference TRBV19 and TRBJ2-5, reads DGGITQSPKYLFRKEGQNVTLSCEQNLNHDAMYWYRQDPGQGLRLIYYSQIVNDFQKGDIAEGYSVSREKKESFPLTVTSAQKNPTAFYLCASSINLGETQYFGPGTRLLVL.

The V call is TRBV18, the J call TRBJ2-3, with D hard to call. V gave up 3 bases and J gave up 3 bases, with 10 bases separating them. The CDR3 spans 14 residues. Germline values: CDR1 KGHSH, CDR2 LQKENI. CDR3 nucleotides: TGTGCCAGCTCACCTAAACCAAGGACAGATACGCAGTATTTT. This sequence encodes CASSPKPRTDTQYF.

This chain joins TRBV6-5 and TRBJ2-5, with 8 positions matching TRBD1. The germline CDR1 and CDR2 sequences are MNHEY and SVGAGI. The CDR3 is 13 residues long. V lost 5 bases, J lost 11 bases, and 10 bases stayed unmatched. The CDR3 spells CASSGGQGNEQYF. In DNA form, the CDR3 reads TGTGCCAGCAGTGGCGGACAGGGAAATGAACAGTACTTC.

This clonotype was seen more than once but under ten times. The chain combines TRBV20-1 with TRBJ1-2; maybe TRBD1 (5 bases). This CDR3 is 13 amino acids long. The ends were cut back, 6 bases at V and 4 bases at J, with 15 bases in the middle. The germline V gene has CDR1 DFQATT and CDR2 SNEGSKA (reference sequence). The CDR3 here is CSATSRDGYGYTF. CDR3 in DNA: TGCAGTGCCACATCCCGGGACGGCTATGGCTACACCTTC.

A few counts support this clonotype. The chain recombines TRBV4-3 with TRBJ2-1; D unresolved. The length of the CDR3 is 17 residues. Trimming pared 4 bases from V and 4 bases from J, leaving 20 bases between. Germline assignment: CDR1 LGHNA and CDR2 YSLEER. As DNA, the CDR3 is TGCGCCAGCAGCCGTCAGCTGGTTCCGTCGTCTTACAATGAGCAGTTCTTC. Residues: CASSRQLVPSSYNEQFF.

The CDR3 is CASSLKETHEQYF. The CDR3 DNA sequence: TGTGCCAGCAGCTTAAAGGAGACACACGAGCAGTACTTC. The chain carries TRBV7-8 and TRBJ2-5, with D hard to call. The last part of the DNA fits TRBJ2-7 better; the J call may be wrong. Germline V gene lookup returns CDR1 SGHVS and CDR2 FQNEAQ. This CDR3 is built from 13 residues.